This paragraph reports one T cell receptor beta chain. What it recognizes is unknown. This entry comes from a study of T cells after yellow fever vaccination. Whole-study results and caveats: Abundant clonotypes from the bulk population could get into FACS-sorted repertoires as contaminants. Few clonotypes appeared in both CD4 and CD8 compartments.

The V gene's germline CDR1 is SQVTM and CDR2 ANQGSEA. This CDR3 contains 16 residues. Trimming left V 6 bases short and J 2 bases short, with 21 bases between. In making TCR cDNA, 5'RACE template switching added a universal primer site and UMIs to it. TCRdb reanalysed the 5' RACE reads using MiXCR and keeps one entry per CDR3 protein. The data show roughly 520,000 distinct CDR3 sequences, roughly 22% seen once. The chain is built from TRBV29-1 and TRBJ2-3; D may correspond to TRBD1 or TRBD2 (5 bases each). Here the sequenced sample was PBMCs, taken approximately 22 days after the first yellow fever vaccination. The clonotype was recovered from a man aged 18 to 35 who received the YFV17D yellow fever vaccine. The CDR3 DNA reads TGCAGCGTGGGGAGCCTCAGGGATTTCGCCACAGATACGCAGTATTTT. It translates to CSVGSLRDFATDTQYF.